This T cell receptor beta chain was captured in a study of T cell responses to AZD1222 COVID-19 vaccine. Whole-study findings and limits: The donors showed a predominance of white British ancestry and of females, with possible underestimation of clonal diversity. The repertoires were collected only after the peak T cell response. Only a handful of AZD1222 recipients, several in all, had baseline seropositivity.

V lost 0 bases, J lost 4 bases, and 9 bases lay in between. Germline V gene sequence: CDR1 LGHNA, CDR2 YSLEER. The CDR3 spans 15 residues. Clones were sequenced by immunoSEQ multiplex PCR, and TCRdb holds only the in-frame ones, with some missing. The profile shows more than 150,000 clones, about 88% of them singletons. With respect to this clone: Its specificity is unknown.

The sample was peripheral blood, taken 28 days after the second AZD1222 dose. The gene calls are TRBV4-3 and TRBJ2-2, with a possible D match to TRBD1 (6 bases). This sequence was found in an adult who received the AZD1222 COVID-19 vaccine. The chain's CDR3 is CASSQEWTVTGELFF. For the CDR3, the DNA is TGCGCCAGCAGCCAAGAATGGACAGTCACCGGGGAGCTGTTTTTT.